The sequence of this T cell receptor beta chain was determined in a study of T-cell memory formation after mild COVID-19. Study-level points and caveats: Some SARS-CoV-2-responding clones were already detected in memory before infection.

V lost 2 bases, J lost 2 bases, and 9 bases lay in between. Germline CDR1 reads MNHEY; CDR2 reads SVGEGT. The CDR3 has 14 residues. Comment on this clonotype: Its antigen is not identified.

Constant-segment-primed 5'RACE gave TCR alpha and TCR beta cDNA libraries with sample barcodes and UMIs. TCRdb passed the 5' RACE reads through MiXCR, listing each CDR3 protein once. The sample carries about 340,000 distinct CDR3 sequences, roughly 13% recorded once. The sample consisted of PBMCs or a T cell subset sorted from them (not recorded which). The clonotype comes from a young man who had mild COVID-19 (a few samples of this study predate the infection). Cell type and time point are not known. The V and J genes are TRBV6-2 or TRBV6-3 and TRBJ1-1; D is unclear. The CDR3: CASSYHQPNTEAFF. CDR3 bases: TGTGCCAGCAGTTACCACCAGCCCAACACTGAAGCTTTCTTT.